The 30 T cell receptor beta chains listed next were all sequenced from one sample in a study of immune evolution from preneoplasia to lung adenocarcinoma. Assay: immunoSEQ multiplex PCR; the TCRdb copy retains only in-frame clones and omits some. The sample includes over 30,000 clones, 74% of them seen just once. Sequencing was done on a sample of FFPE invasive lung adenocarcinoma tissue. The origin of the receptors is a person aged 55 to 75 with lung adenocarcinoma.

This chain joins TRBV5-8 and TRBJ2-7; the match to TRBD1 covers 10 bases. The V and J ends lost 4 bases and 1 base, in that order; junction bases with no gene match: 5. Germline-derived CDR1 and CDR2 are SGHTS and YDEGEE. The CDR3 spans 15 residues. The CDR3 is CASSRGQGMSYEQYF. CDR3 in DNA: TGTGCCAGCAGCCGGGGACAGGGGATGTCCTACGAGCAGTACTTC. Drawing the rest from reference TRBV5-8 and TRBJ2-7, the complete variable domain is EAGVTQSPTHLIKTRGQQATLRCSPISGHTSVYWYQQALGLGLQFLLWYDEGEERNRGNFPPRFSGRQFPNYSSELNVNALELEDSALYLCASSRGQGMSYEQYFGPGTRLTVT.

This clone was seen just once. The chain has TRBV7-9 and TRBJ1-1; D gene unclear. The germline gives CDR1 SEHNR, CDR2 FQNEAQ (reference sequence). The CDR3 spans 13 residues. Deletions cut 4 bases from V and 1 base from J, with 7 bases between. CDR3 amino acids: CASSSPPNTEAFF. CDR3 coding DNA: TGTGCCAGCAGCTCCCCTCCGAACACTGAAGCTTTCTTT.

CDR3 in DNA: TGTGCCAGCAGCTCCTACCAACAGTTTTTTCCTTTTCTGAGCACTGAAGCTTTCTTT. Translated: CASSSYQQFFPFLSTEAFF. The chain has TRBV11-2 and TRBJ1-1; D not certain. Per germline, CDR1 SGHAT and CDR2 FQNNGV. This CDR3 is 19 amino acids long. Trimming took off 4 bases at V and 4 bases at J, with 28 bases between the two ends.

This chain links TRBV28 with TRBJ2-1; TRBD2 agrees at 8 bases. Germline V gene lookup returns CDR1 MDHEN and CDR2 SYDVKM. The CDR3 is 14 amino acids. V lost 7 bases and J lost 6; bases outside the gene matches: 8. As DNA, the CDR3 is TGTGCCAGCAACCCAGCGGGAGCTTTCAATGAGCAGTTCTTC. Translated, it gives CASNPAGAFNEQFF.

The chain recombines TRBV5-1 with TRBJ2-2, with TRBD2 identical over 9 bases. V was clipped by 7 bases and J by 1 base; unmatched bases: 5. This CDR3 region has 15 residues. Germline V gene lookup returns CDR1 SGHRS and CDR2 YFSETQ. The CDR3 loop is CASGRTSENTGELFF. The CDR3, as DNA: TGCGCCAGCGGCCGGACTAGCGAGAACACCGGGGAGCTGTTTTTT. Variable domain in full (rest from reference TRBV5-1 and TRBJ2-2): KAGVTQTPRYLIKTRGQQVTLSCSPISGHRSVSWYQQTPGQGLQFLFEYFSETQRNKGNFPGRFSGRQFSNSRSEMNVSTLELGDSALYLCASGRTSENTGELFFGEGSRLTVL.

This clone was recorded a few times. The chain couples TRBV6-6 to TRBJ1-5; D perhaps matches TRBD1 (5 bases). CDR1 is MNHNY and CDR2 is SVGAGI in the germline V gene (reference sequence). The V end was cut by 7 bases, the J end by 7 bases, with 14 bases between. The CDR3 contains 13 residues. CDR3 nucleotide sequence: TGTGCCAGCACCCCCGGGGGGGACCAGCCCCAGCATTTT. Translation: CASTPGGDQPQHF.

The chain is built from TRBV2 and TRBJ1-2, with a weak D call TRBD1 (6 bases). This CDR3 is built from 14 residues. Germline CDR1 SNHLY, CDR2 FYNNEI. Between the trimmed V and J ends, which lost 7 bases and 6 bases, there was a span of 18 bases. CDR3: CASTPGHPGDGYTF. The CDR3 nucleotides are TGTGCCAGCACCCCGGGACACCCGGGGGATGGCTACACCTTC.

The chain uses TRBV7-2 and TRBJ1-3; D perhaps matches TRBD1 (6 bases). The germline V gene encodes CDR1 SGHTA and CDR2 FQGNSA. With 1 base removed from V and 2 bases from J, the gap between germline ends came to 18 bases. The CDR3 spans 18 residues. The CDR3 loop reads CASSLVTRNRDTGNTIYF. The CDR3 nucleotides read TGTGCCAGCAGCTTAGTTACCCGGAACCGGGACACTGGAAACACCATATATTTT.

The V call is TRBV29-1, the J call TRBJ2-7; 7 bases are shared with TRBD1. Unmatched junction bases numbered 4, after V lost 3 bases and J lost 5 bases. Germline V gene lookup returns CDR1 SQVTM and CDR2 ANQGSEA. There are 12 residues in the CDR3. The DNA of the CDR3 is TGCAGCGTTGAGACAGGGTGGAACGAGCAGTACTTC. This gives the protein CSVETGWNEQYF.

The chain uses TRBV27 and TRBJ2-7; 8 nucleotides match TRBD2. V trimming: 3 bases; J trimming: 2 bases; junction bases outside the gene matches: 3. From germline, CDR1 is MNHEY and CDR2 SMNVEV (reference sequence). The CDR3 extends over 14 amino acids. The CDR3 sequence: CASSFQAGAYEQYF. Here the CDR3 DNA reads TGTGCCAGCAGTTTTCAAGCGGGAGCCTACGAGCAGTACTTC.

CDR3 in amino acids: CASSLSHQPQHF. CDR3 DNA sequence: TGTGCCAGCAGTCTGTCCCATCAGCCCCAGCATTTT. This rearrangement joins TRBV28 to TRBJ1-5; no definite D call. The V gene lost 5 bases and the J gene lost 5 bases, with 7 bases spanning the gap. The CDR3 runs 12 residues. Germline-derived CDR1 and CDR2 are MDHEN and SYDVKM.

Sample share makes this clone medium-sized. The chain combines TRBV19 with TRBJ2-3, with D perhaps matching TRBD2 (6 bases). Germline-derived CDR1 and CDR2 are LNHDA and SQIVND (reference sequence). This CDR3 is 14 amino acids long. V was clipped by 10 bases and J by 6 bases, with 20 bases between them. The DNA of the CDR3 is TGTGCCACCCGTGGAGGGAGGCCGGTGGATACGCAGTATTTT. It specifies CATRGGRPVDTQYF.

This chain joins TRBV7-6 and TRBJ2-7; the match to TRBD2 covers 13 bases. The germline V gene encodes CDR1 SGHVS and CDR2 FNYEAQ. This CDR3 contains 17 residues. V was clipped by 1 base and J by 4 bases; unmatched bases: 7. CDR3 amino acids: CASSLESWTSGSYEQYF. CDR3 DNA: TGTGCCAGCAGCTTAGAATCCTGGACTAGCGGGAGTTACGAGCAGTACTTC.

The chain is built from TRBV18 and TRBJ1-3, with 8 bases aligning to TRBD1. V lost 2 bases and J lost 0; bases outside the gene matches: 9. Germline-derived CDR1 and CDR2 are KGHSH and LQKENI. The CDR3 runs to 18 residues. The CDR3 is CASSPTGTGSISGNTIYF. Here the CDR3 DNA reads TGTGCCAGCTCACCAACCGGGACAGGCTCAATCTCTGGAAACACCATATATTTT.

The gene calls are TRBV10-1 and TRBJ1-5, with a possible D match to TRBD1 (6 bases). The V gene lost 8 bases and the J gene lost 7 bases, with 12 bases spanning the gap. In germline, CDR1 is WNHNN, CDR2 SYGVQD (reference sequence). CDR3 length: 12 amino acids. The CDR3 sequence: CASPGQKQPQHF. The CDR3 DNA reads TGCGCCAGCCCCGGACAGAAACAGCCCCAGCATTTT.

The chain links TRBV5-8 to TRBJ2-7; 8 bases match TRBD2. J was trimmed by 3 bases and V by 0 bases; bases with no gene match: 5. CDR1 is SGHTS and CDR2 is YDEGEE in the germline V gene. The CDR3 is 15 amino acids. CDR3 loop: CASSLAGTRNYEQYF. CDR3 nucleotide sequence: TGTGCCAGCAGCTTGGCCGGGACTAGGAACTACGAGCAGTACTTC.

This chain's CDR3 is CASSGLSLQETQYF. CDR3 coding DNA: TGTGCCAGCAGTGGATTGAGTCTTCAAGAGACCCAGTACTTC. V and J are TRBV2 and TRBJ2-5; D unresolved. The CDR3 is made up of 14 amino acids. V shed 4 bases and J shed 2 bases, with 11 bases lying between them. CDR1 is SNHLY and CDR2 is FYNNEI in the germline V gene. Looking up the rest from reference TRBV2 and TRBJ2-5 gives the full variable domain: EPEVTQTPSHQVTQMGQEVILRCVPISNHLYFYWYRQILGQKVEFLVSFYNNEISEKSEIFDDQFSVERPDGSNFTLKIRSTKLEDSAMYFCASSGLSLQETQYFGPGTRLLVL.

The V and J genes are TRBV4-1 and TRBJ1-4; D is possibly TRBD1 (5 bases). CDR1 MGHRA and CDR2 YSYEKL come from the germline V gene. V lost 2 bases and J lost 7, with 11 bases in between. The CDR3 totals 14 residues. The CDR3, as DNA: TGCGCCAGCAGCCAAAGAAGGGGATCTGAAAAACTGTTTTTT. The encoded protein is CASSQRRGSEKLFF.

The chain links TRBV10-2 to TRBJ2-5; 8 bases line up with TRBD1. Trimming cost V 4 bases and J 4 bases; bases outside gene matches: 8. The germline gives CDR1 WSHSY, CDR2 SAAADI. The length of the CDR3 is 15 residues. The CDR3 reads CASSASQGALETQYF. CDR3 bases: TGCGCCAGCAGTGCCTCTCAGGGGGCCCTAGAGACCCAGTACTTC.

The chain combines TRBV7-2 with TRBJ2-7; D may be TRBD2 (6 bases). This CDR3 has 15 residues. Germline lookup yields CDR1 SGHTA and CDR2 FQGNSA. Trimming cost V 5 bases and J 1 base, with 15 bases left between them. CDR3 DNA: TGTGCCAGCAGCCCGATTCCGGGACTGTCCTACGAGCAGTACTTC. This translates into CASSPIPGLSYEQYF.

The V gene is TRBV7-9, the J gene TRBJ2-7, with 9 nucleotides matching TRBD2. The V gene's germline CDR1 is SEHNR and CDR2 FQNEAQ (reference sequence). This CDR3 is 15 amino acids long. The trim removed 3 bases at V and 1 base at J, leaving 4 bases unmatched. The CDR3 region is CASSLQSGRSYEQYF. DNA for the CDR3: TGTGCCAGCAGCTTGCAGAGCGGGAGGTCCTACGAGCAGTACTTC.

This clone was counted a single time. The chain joins TRBV7-3 to TRBJ2-1; the match to TRBD2 covers 10 bases. The trim removed 2 bases at V and 6 bases at J, leaving 4 bases unmatched. There are 15 residues in the CDR3. Germline V gene lookup returns CDR1 SGHTA and CDR2 FQGTGA. CDR3 DNA: TGTGCCAGCAGCTTAGCTAGCGGGAGCCTCAATGAGCAGTTCTTC. Protein product: CASSLASGSLNEQFF.

The chain is built from TRBV18 and TRBJ2-4; D is perhaps TRBD1 (6 bases). Trimming removed 6 bases at V and 7 bases at J, with 13 bases between. Germline values: CDR1 KGHSH, CDR2 LQKENI. The CDR3 is made up of 13 amino acids. CDR3 sequence reads: CASSLDRSNIQYF. Here the CDR3 DNA reads TGTGCCAGCTCCCTCGACAGGAGCAACATTCAGTACTTC.

The chain is built from TRBV5-1 and TRBJ1-2; D is unclear. The CDR3 has 14 residues. The ends were cut back, 7 bases at V and 4 bases at J, with 17 bases in the middle. CDR1 SGHRS and CDR2 YFSETQ come from the germline V gene. CDR3 loop: CASLGSDKSYGYTF. The CDR3 DNA is TGCGCCAGCCTTGGTTCCGACAAATCCTATGGCTACACCTTC.

J is TRBJ1-1 and V is TRBV18; weak D call: TRBD1 (6 bases). Trimming pared 3 bases from V and 5 bases from J, leaving 16 bases between. The length of the CDR3 is 15 residues. Germline-derived CDR1 and CDR2 are KGHSH and LQKENI. The CDR3 loop reads CASSPQKGQGTEAFF. As DNA, the CDR3 is TGTGCCAGCTCACCGCAGAAGGGACAAGGGACTGAAGCTTTCTTT.

This clone was recorded many times. V and J are TRBV7-9 and TRBJ2-5; tentatively, D is TRBD2 (5 bases). This CDR3 spans 14 amino acids. V lost 5 bases and J 5 bases, leaving 15 bases between the germline ends. The germline CDR1 and CDR2 sequences are SEHNR and FQNEAQ (reference sequence). The CDR3 loop is CASSRARRIETQYF. The CDR3 coding sequence is TGTGCCAGCAGCCGAGCCAGGAGGATCGAGACCCAGTACTTC.

V is TRBV18 and J is TRBJ2-7, with 11 bases identical to TRBD1. There are 20 residues in the CDR3. After removal of 1 base from V and 3 bases from J, the junction contained 17 bases not matched to a gene. CDR1 and CDR2 from the germline V gene are KGHSH and LQKENI. The CDR3 sequence is CASSPRSAGQGAVAGYEQYF. The CDR3 DNA sequence: TGTGCCAGCTCACCACGCTCCGCTGGACAGGGGGCTGTAGCGGGCTACGAGCAGTACTTC.

V is TRBV10-2 and J is TRBJ2-1; 11 bases agree with TRBD1. The CDR3 sequence is 16 residues long. J gave up 6 bases and V 8 bases, and 12 bases lay outside the gene matches. Germline V gene lookup returns CDR1 WSHSY and CDR2 SAAADI. CDR3 DNA sequence: TGCGCCAGCCGAGTGGCCGGGACAGGGGGAAGCAATGAGCAGTTCTTC. Amino acid sequence: CASRVAGTGGSNEQFF.

J is TRBJ2-5 and V is TRBV5-1; unclear D gene. Germline CDR1 SGHRS, CDR2 YFSETQ. This CDR3 has 14 amino acids. Trimming pared 5 bases from V and 5 bases from J, leaving 16 bases between. This CDR3 reads CASRAMVRAETQYF. In DNA, the CDR3 is TGCGCCAGCAGGGCGATGGTTCGAGCGGAGACCCAGTACTTC.

This clone has only a few counts. V and J are TRBV6-1 and TRBJ1-4, with a tentative D call TRBD1 (5 bases). Germline-derived CDR1 and CDR2 are MNHNS and SASEGT. The germline V and J ends were trimmed by 3 bases and 4 bases, with 9 bases remaining between them. The CDR3 contains 14 residues. The CDR3 sequence is CASSDSGGNEKLFF. Here the CDR3 DNA reads TGTGCCAGCAGTGATTCGGGGGGTAATGAAAAACTGTTTTTT.